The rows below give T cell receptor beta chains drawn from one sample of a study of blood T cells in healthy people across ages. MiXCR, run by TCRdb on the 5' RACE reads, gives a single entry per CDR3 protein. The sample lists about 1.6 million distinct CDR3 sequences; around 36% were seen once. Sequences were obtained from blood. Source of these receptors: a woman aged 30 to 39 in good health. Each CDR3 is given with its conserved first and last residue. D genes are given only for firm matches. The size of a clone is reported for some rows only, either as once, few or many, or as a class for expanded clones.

CAISGPRQQETQYF	TGTGCCATCAGTGGGCCTCGCCAACAAGAGACCCAGTACTTC	.	TRBV10-3	.	TRBJ2-5
CASISPPVRGRHQPQHF	TGTGCCAGCATAAGTCCTCCCGTCCGGGGAAGGCATCAGCCCCAGCATTTT	.	TRBV7-6	.	TRBJ1-5
CSASKGVRYEQYF	TGCAGTGCTAGTAAGGGGGTGCGGTACGAGCAGTACTTC	.	TRBV20-1	few	TRBJ2-7
CASSYPRTGGEQYF	TGTGCCAGCAGTTACCCGCGGACAGGAGGGGAGCAGTACTTC	.	TRBV6-2/TRBV6-3	.	TRBJ2-7
CASSAGGTTGGQETQYF	TGCGCCAGCAGCGCGGGGGGGACTACTGGGGGGCAAGAGACCCAGTACTTC	TRBD2	TRBV5-1	.	TRBJ2-5
CASSVFRTPLKDSNQPQHF	TGTGCCAGCAGCGTATTCCGGACCCCGTTAAAAGATAGCAATCAGCCCCAGCATTTT	.	TRBV2	.	TRBJ1-5
CASRAGGSGTDTQYF	TGTGCCAGCAGGGCTGGGGGGTCTGGCACAGATACGCAGTATTTT	.	TRBV7-9	.	TRBJ2-3
CASRETTGNSPLHF	TGTGCCAGCAGAGAGACCACGGGTAATTCACCCCTCCACTTT	.	TRBV6-6	few	TRBJ1-6
CASSLLSGVTSTDTQYF	TGTGCCAGCAGCTTACTATCAGGGGTTACTAGCACAGATACGCAGTATTTT	.	TRBV11-2	.	TRBJ2-3
CAISATSSGVEQFF	TGTGCCATCAGTGCTACGTCTAGCGGGGTGGAGCAGTTCTTC	TRBD2	TRBV10-3	many	TRBJ2-1
CASSKASNTGELFF	TGTGCCAGCAGTAAGGCTTCGAACACCGGGGAGCTGTTTTTT	.	TRBV2	.	TRBJ2-2
CAISANSAGYEQYF	TGTGCCATCAGCGCTAACAGTGCGGGCTACGAGCAGTACTTC	.	TRBV10-3	.	TRBJ2-7
CASSLQGFNSPLHF	TGTGCCAGCAGCTTACAAGGATTTAATTCACCCCTCCACTTT	.	TRBV7-9	few	TRBJ1-6
CASSHGAYGIYEQYF	TGTGCCAGTAGTCACGGGGCCTATGGGATTTACGAGCAGTACTTC	.	TRBV19	few	TRBJ2-7
CASSSLATWPEQYF	TGTGCCAGCAGCTCCTTAGCTACTTGGCCCGAGCAGTACTTC	.	TRBV7-9	.	TRBJ2-7
CASGQDALTTEQFF	TGTGCCAGCGGCCAAGATGCTCTAACTACGGAGCAGTTCTTC	.	TRBV14	.	TRBJ2-1
CAISDVPSGYNEQFF	TGTGCCATCAGTGATGTTCCTAGCGGCTACAATGAGCAGTTCTTC	TRBD2	TRBV10-3	.	TRBJ2-1
CASSPHPSGSYEQYF	TGTGCCAGCAGTCCCCACCCTAGCGGGAGCTACGAGCAGTACTTC	TRBD2	TRBV28	.	TRBJ2-7
CAISPGQFNQPQHF	TGTGCCATCTCTCCGGGACAGTTTAATCAGCCCCAGCATTTT	TRBD1	TRBV10-3	few	TRBJ1-5
CSARDHGRGVSYNEQFF	TGCAGTGCTAGAGATCACGGGCGGGGGGTCTCCTACAATGAGCAGTTCTTC	TRBD2	TRBV20-1	many	TRBJ2-1
CASSPGYAQFF	TGTGCCAGCAGCCCCGGTTATGCGCAGTTCTTC	.	TRBV3-1	few	TRBJ2-1
CASSQYAGLGLGDNTEAFF	TGTGCCAGCAGCCAGTATGCGGGGCTCGGGCTCGGGGATAACACTGAAGCTTTCTTT	.	TRBV3-1	few	TRBJ1-1
CASSVVASGYQETQYF	TGTGCCAGCAGCGTAGTGGCTAGCGGATACCAAGAGACCCAGTACTTC	TRBD2	TRBV9	few	TRBJ2-5
CSAGGGYTDTQYF	TGCAGTGCAGGGGGAGGATATACAGATACGCAGTATTTT	.	TRBV20-1	few	TRBJ2-3
CASSPGANPDTQYF	TGTGCCAGCAGCCCTGGTGCCAATCCAGATACGCAGTATTTT	.	TRBV27	few	TRBJ2-3
CASSSAAENSIYGYTF	TGTGCCAGTAGTTCTGCGGCCGAAAACTCAATTTATGGCTACACCTTC	.	TRBV19	once	TRBJ1-2
CAGGLSGEQYF	TGTGCCGGGGGGTTGAGCGGGGAGCAGTACTTC	.	TRBV30	.	TRBJ2-7
CASSLCTDNEQFF	TGTGCCAGCAGTCTTTGCACGGATAATGAGCAGTTCTTC	.	TRBV5-6	few	TRBJ2-1
CSVVEAYEQYF	TGCAGCGTTGTTGAAGCCTACGAGCAGTACTTC	.	TRBV29-1	many	TRBJ2-7
CASSQGTGEYYSPLHF	TGTGCCAGCAGCCAAGGGACAGGGGAATATTACTCACCCCTCCACTTT	TRBD1	TRBV4-2	.	TRBJ1-6
CASSPTGSGNQPQHF	TGTGCCAGCAGTCCGACAGGGAGCGGCAATCAGCCCCAGCATTTT	TRBD1	TRBV7-9	few	TRBJ1-5
CASSLEAGVASYEQYF	TGTGCCAGCAGCTTAGAAGCGGGGGTGGCCTCCTACGAGCAGTACTTC	TRBD2	TRBV7-6	once	TRBJ2-7
CASSPPGAAGSPLHF	TGTGCCAGCAGCCCACCCGGGGCAGCTGGTTCACCCCTCCACTTT	.	TRBV12-3/TRBV12-4	few	TRBJ1-6
CASNKADTQYF	TGCGCCAGCAATAAAGCAGATACGCAGTATTTT	.	TRBV5-1	.	TRBJ2-3
CASSLVGSYNEQFF	TGCGCCAGCAGCTTGGTGGGATCCTACAATGAGCAGTTCTTC	.	TRBV5-1	many	TRBJ2-1
CASSGILVKDPGQYF	TGTGCCAGCAGTGGAATACTAGTAAAGGACCCTGGGCAGTACTTC	.	TRBV6-1	.	TRBJ2-5
CASSLTGLAGGLTHEQYF	TGTGCCAGCAGCTTAACGGGGCTAGCGGGAGGGTTAACCCACGAGCAGTACTTC	TRBD2	TRBV7-3	.	TRBJ2-7
CASSWPWPSGGNEQFF	TGCGCCAGCAGCTGGCCTTGGCCTAGCGGGGGTAATGAGCAGTTCTTC	TRBD2	TRBV5-1	.	TRBJ2-1
CASSLSTDSPLHF	TGTGCCAGCAGCCTTTCGACCGATTCACCCCTCCACTTT	.	TRBV4-2	.	TRBJ1-6
CASSFGPSGGETQYF	TGTGCCAGCAGCTTTGGGCCGAGCGGGGGTGAGACCCAGTACTTC	TRBD2	TRBV5-6	.	TRBJ2-5
CASSETLSGAEAFF	TGTGCCAGCAGTGAAACCCTATCAGGGGCTGAAGCTTTCTTT	.	TRBV6-1	.	TRBJ1-1
CASSVGLRVSSYNEQFF	TGCGCCAGCAGCGTGGGATTGAGGGTAAGCTCCTACAATGAGCAGTTCTTC	.	TRBV5-1	.	TRBJ2-1
CASSYGRGGSFQETQYF	TGTGCTAGCAGTTACGGGCGCGGCGGGAGTTTCCAAGAGACCCAGTACTTC	TRBD2	TRBV6-2/TRBV6-3	.	TRBJ2-5
CASSLELLTYNEQFF	TGCGCCAGCAGCTTGGAACTCCTCACCTACAATGAGCAGTTCTTC	.	TRBV5-1	.	TRBJ2-1
CASSLRANEKLFF	TGTGCCAGCAGTTTGCGGGCTAATGAAAAACTGTTTTTT	.	TRBV6-6	.	TRBJ1-4
CANKYRGPDGYTF	TGTGCCAACAAGTACAGGGGCCCAGATGGCTACACCTTC	TRBD1	TRBV27	.	TRBJ1-2
CASNRAGDQETQYF	TGTGCCAGCAACCGAGCGGGGGACCAAGAGACCCAGTACTTC	TRBD2	TRBV6-2/TRBV6-3	few	TRBJ2-5
CASSKEGGSGANVLTF	TGTGCCAGCAGCAAAGAGGGGGGTTCTGGGGCCAACGTCCTGACTTTC	.	TRBV21-1	.	TRBJ2-6
CASSQGTTPGEKLFF	TGTGCCAGCAGCCAAGGGACAACCCCTGGGGAAAAACTGTTTTTT	.	TRBV7-2	.	TRBJ1-4
CASSLARWMKGAAETQYF	TGTGCCAGCAGTTTAGCGAGGTGGATGAAGGGGGCGGCGGAGACCCAGTACTTC	TRBD1	TRBV12-3/TRBV12-4	few	TRBJ2-5
CASSLLTGGTRPQHF	TGTGCCAGCAGCTTACTGACAGGGGGAACTCGGCCCCAGCATTTT	TRBD1	TRBV7-2	.	TRBJ1-5
CASSRDGSRDEQFF	TGTGCCAGCAGTAGGGACGGCTCGAGAGATGAGCAGTTCTTC	.	TRBV2	few	TRBJ2-1
CASSWVGYTDTQYF	TGTGCCAGCAGCTGGGTTGGTTACACAGATACGCAGTATTTT	.	TRBV11-2	.	TRBJ2-3
CAITSGRGRDLEQYF	TGTGCCATCACCTCGGGGCGGGGTAGAGACCTCGAGCAGTACTTC	.	TRBV10-3	.	TRBJ2-7
CSARAPIGSGELFF	TGCAGTGCTAGAGCCCCCATTGGGTCCGGGGAGCTGTTTTTT	.	TRBV20-1	.	TRBJ2-2
CASSPQASYNEQFF	TGTGCCAGCAGCCCCCAGGCGTCCTACAATGAGCAGTTCTTC	.	TRBV14	few	TRBJ2-1
CASSLGQSTGELFF	TGCGCCAGCAGCTTGGGACAGTCCACCGGGGAGCTGTTTTTT	.	TRBV5-1	few	TRBJ2-2
CACSFARTEYNTDTQYF	TGTGCCTGCAGTTTTGCCCGGACAGAGTATAACACAGATACGCAGTATTTT	.	TRBV27	.	TRBJ2-3
CASSLDNRGHGYTF	TGTGCCAGCAGCTTAGACAACAGGGGTCATGGCTACACCTTC	TRBD1	TRBV7-6	.	TRBJ1-2
CSVEVQGAYEQYF	TGCAGCGTTGAAGTTCAGGGGGCCTACGAGCAGTACTTC	TRBD1	TRBV29-1	.	TRBJ2-7